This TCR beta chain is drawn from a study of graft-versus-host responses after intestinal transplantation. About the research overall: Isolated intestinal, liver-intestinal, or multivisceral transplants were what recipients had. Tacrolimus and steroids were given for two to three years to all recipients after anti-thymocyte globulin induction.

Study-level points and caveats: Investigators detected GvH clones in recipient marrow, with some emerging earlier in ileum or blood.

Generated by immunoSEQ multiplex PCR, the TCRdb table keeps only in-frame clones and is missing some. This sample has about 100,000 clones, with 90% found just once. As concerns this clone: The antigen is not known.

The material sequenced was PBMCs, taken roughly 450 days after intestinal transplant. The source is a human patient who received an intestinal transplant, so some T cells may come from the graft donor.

CDR3 nucleotide sequence: TGTGCCAGTACCTTCGGGGTGGATGCAGATACGCAGTATTTT. It codes for CASTFGVDADTQYF. The chain employs TRBV19 and TRBJ2-3; a possible D gene is TRBD2 (5 bases). The CDR3 is 14 residues long. CDR1 is LNHDA, CDR2 SQIVND, per germline (reference sequence). The V end was cut by 7 bases, the J end by 4 bases, with 15 bases between.